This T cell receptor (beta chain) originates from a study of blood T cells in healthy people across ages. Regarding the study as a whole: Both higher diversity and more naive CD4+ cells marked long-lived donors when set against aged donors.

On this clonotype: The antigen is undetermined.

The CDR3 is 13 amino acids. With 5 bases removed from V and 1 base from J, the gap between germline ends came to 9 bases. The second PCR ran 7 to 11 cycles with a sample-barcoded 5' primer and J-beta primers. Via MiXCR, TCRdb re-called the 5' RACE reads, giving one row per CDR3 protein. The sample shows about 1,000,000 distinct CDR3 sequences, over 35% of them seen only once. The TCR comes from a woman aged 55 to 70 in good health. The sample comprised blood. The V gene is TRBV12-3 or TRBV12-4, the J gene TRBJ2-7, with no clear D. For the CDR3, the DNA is TGTGCCAGCAGTGTCCCCCAGTCCTACGAGCAGTACTTC. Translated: CASSVPQSYEQYF.